This TCR beta chain was retrieved from a study of CD4 T cells in relation to SARS-CoV-2 and coronaviruses. Turning to the study itself: ViraFEST: roughly 10-day antigen culture of PBMCs, then TCR beta CDR3 sequencing. Study observations and caveats: No donor gave both pre-pandemic and post-infection samples.

With respect to this clone: Its antigen is unknown.

The CDR3 has 12 residues. Germline loops: CDR1 MNHEY, CDR2 SVGAGI. The V end was cut by 5 bases, the J end by 5 bases, with 9 bases between. Naive or memory CD4+ cells were cultured 1:1 with T cell-depleted PBMCs plus CEF. Sequencing was performed with immunoSEQ multiplex PCR; in TCRdb, only in-frame clones are kept and a portion is missing. The table has over 40,000 clones, nearly 85% seen once; the top ten hold about 1.2%. The TCR originated in an adult with COVID-19. The rearrangement links TRBV6-5 to TRBJ1-1, with no clear D. The source material was naive CD4+ T cells from PBMCs, cultured in vitro. Subset given: naive CD4+ T cells isolated by negative enrichment. CDR3 in DNA: TGTGCCAGCAGTCCAGCTGGGACTGAAGCTTTCTTT. It yields the protein CASSPAGTEAFF.